This T cell receptor (beta chain) was documented in a study of shared clonotypes between healthy human individuals. The CDR3 has 14 amino acids. The germline V gene has CDR1 WSHSY and CDR2 SAAADI. V was clipped by 3 bases and J by 1 base, with 8 bases between them. Findings and limits, study-wide: Relative to their counterparts shared across all four donors, non-shared clonotypes exhibited diminished generation probabilities. What rarefaction showed was incomplete sorted-subset sequencing despite large depth.

The DNA input per sorted-subset replicate PCR was 200 ng, corresponding to some 30,000 T cell genomes. The assay was immunoSEQ multiplex PCR, and TCRdb's table has in-frame clones only and misses some. The sample lists 2.5 million or so clones, approximately 90% occurring once. As for this clone: No antigen is known for it. The sample has other DNA sequences that encode this CDR3 too.

This TCR derives from a man between 18 and 29 years old in good health. The sample was naive CD4+ T cells sorted from blood. Subset in this sample: CD45RA+ positively selected. The chain links TRBV10-2 to TRBJ2-3; a weak D match, TRBD2 (6 bases). The CDR3 reads CASSEGGGTDTQYF. In DNA form, the CDR3 reads TGCGCCAGCAGTGAAGGCGGGGGCACAGATACGCAGTATTTT.